This T cell receptor beta chain is drawn from a study of blood T cell repertoires in COVID-19. As for the study in general: PBMCs, B-cell-depleted T cells, or T cells provided the cDNA or gDNA that made up the material.

Assay: immunoSEQ multiplex PCR; the TCRdb copy retains only in-frame clones and omits some. The repertoire holds more than 300,000 clones, with 89% as singletons. This clone has only one observation. Looked up from germline, CDR1 is SNHLY and CDR2 is FYNNEI. V was cut by 4 bases and J by 2 bases, with 15 bases left in between. This CDR3 has 15 amino acids. Participants were placed into cohorts based on the clinical history they reported. Symptom resolution, clearance, or two negative PCRs marked the recovered donors of Cohort 3. The J gene is TRBJ2-7, the V gene TRBV2, with D possibly TRBD2 on 6 matching bases. Sequenced material: PBMCs or T cells enriched from blood (not recorded which). The clonotype was recovered from a woman aged 25 to 39 who had recovered from COVID-19. CDR3 in DNA: TGTGCCAGCAGTGTAGAGGGAGGACCCACCTACGAGCAGTACTTC. Its translation is CASSVEGGPTYEQYF.